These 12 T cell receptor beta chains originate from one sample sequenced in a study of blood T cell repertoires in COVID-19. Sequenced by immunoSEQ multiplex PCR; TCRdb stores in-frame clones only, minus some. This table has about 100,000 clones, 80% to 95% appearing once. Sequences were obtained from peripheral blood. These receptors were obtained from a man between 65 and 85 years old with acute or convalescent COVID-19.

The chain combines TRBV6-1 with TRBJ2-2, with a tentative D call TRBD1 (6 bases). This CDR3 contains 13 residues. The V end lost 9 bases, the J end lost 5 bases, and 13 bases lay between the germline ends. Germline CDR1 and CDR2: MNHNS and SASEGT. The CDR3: CASQGIPTGELFF. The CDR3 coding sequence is TGTGCCAGTCAGGGGATTCCGACCGGGGAGCTGTTTTTT.

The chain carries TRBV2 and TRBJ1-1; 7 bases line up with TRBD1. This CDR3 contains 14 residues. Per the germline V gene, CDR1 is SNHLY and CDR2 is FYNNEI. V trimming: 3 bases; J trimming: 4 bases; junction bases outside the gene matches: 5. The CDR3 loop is CASSDLRGITEAFF. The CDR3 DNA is TGTGCCAGCAGTGATCTCAGGGGGATCACTGAAGCTTTCTTT.

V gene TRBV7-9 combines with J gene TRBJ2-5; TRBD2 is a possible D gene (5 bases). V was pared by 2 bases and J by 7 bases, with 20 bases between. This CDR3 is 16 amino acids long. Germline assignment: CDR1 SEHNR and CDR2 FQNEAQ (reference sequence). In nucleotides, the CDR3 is TGTGCCAGCAGCTTAACAACGGGGAGACCCTCCCCGACCCAGTACTTC. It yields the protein CASSLTTGRPSPTQYF.

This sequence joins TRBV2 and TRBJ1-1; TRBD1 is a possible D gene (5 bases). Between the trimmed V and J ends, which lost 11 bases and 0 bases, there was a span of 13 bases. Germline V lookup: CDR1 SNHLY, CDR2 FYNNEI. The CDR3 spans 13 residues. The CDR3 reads CARGSGVNTEAFF. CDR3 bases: TGTGCCCGAGGTTCGGGGGTGAACACTGAAGCTTTCTTT.

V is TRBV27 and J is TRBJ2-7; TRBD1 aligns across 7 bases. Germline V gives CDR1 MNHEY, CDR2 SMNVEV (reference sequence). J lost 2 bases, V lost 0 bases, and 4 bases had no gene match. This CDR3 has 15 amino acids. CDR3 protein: CASSLSTGTTYEQYF. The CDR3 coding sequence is TGTGCCAGCAGTTTATCGACAGGGACGACCTACGAGCAGTACTTC.

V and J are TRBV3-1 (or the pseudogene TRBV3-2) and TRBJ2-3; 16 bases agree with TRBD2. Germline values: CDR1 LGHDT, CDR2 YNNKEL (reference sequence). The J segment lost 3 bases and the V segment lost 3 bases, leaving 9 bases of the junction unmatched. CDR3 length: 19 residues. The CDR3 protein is CASSHSSGTSGGATDTQYF. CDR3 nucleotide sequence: TGTGCCAGCAGCCATTCCTCCGGGACTAGCGGGGGGGCAACAGATACGCAGTATTTT.

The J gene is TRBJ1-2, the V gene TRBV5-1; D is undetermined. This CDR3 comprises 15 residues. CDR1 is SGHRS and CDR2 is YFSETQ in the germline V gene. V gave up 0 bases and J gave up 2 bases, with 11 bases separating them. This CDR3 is CASSLAGYRNYGYTF. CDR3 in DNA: TGCGCCAGCAGCTTGGCGGGTTATCGGAACTATGGCTACACCTTC.

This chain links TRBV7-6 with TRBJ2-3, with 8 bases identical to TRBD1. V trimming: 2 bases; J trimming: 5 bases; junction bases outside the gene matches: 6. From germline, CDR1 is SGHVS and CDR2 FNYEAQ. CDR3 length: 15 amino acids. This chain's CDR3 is CASSLSGGRGDTQYF. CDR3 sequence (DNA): TGTGCCAGCAGCTTATCAGGGGGCCGAGGAGATACGCAGTATTTT.

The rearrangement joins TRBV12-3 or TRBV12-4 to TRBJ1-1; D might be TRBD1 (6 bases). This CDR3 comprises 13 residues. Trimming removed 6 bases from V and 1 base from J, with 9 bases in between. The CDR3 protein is CASSRQENTEAFF. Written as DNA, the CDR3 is TGTGCCAGCAGCCGACAGGAGAACACTGAAGCTTTCTTT.

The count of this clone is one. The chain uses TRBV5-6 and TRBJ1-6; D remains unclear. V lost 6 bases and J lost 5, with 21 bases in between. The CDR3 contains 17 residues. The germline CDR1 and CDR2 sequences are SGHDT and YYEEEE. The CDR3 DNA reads TGTGCCAGCACCATTGGGAGCGGACCGGGAAATAATTCACCCCTCCACTTT. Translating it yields CASTIGSGPGNNSPLHF.

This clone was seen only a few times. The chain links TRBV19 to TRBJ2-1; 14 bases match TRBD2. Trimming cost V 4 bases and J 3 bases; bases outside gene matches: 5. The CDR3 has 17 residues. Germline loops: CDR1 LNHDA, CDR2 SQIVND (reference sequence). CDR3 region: CASSTTSGGAHYNEQFF. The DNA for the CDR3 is TGTGCCAGTAGTACGACTAGCGGGGGGGCGCACTACAATGAGCAGTTCTTC.

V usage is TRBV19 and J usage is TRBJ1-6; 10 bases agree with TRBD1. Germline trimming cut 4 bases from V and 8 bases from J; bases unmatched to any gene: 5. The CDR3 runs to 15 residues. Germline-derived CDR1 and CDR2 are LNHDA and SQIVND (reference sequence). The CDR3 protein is CASSTETGGDSPLHF. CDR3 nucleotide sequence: TGTGCCAGTAGTACCGAGACAGGGGGCGATTCACCCCTCCACTTT.